The clone carrying this T cell receptor beta chain has more than one count but fewer than ten. Authors of the study amplified TCR beta CDR3 regions from RNA transcripts. Carried out on the TCR CDR3, a first-round RT-PCR used the HTBI primer set. TCRdb independently ran MiXCR on the multiplex PCR reads; one entry per CDR3 protein. This table has over 300,000 distinct CDR3 sequences, over 11% appearing once. A patient was excluded if there was uncontrolled infection, other autoimmune disease, pregnancy or lactation. The V gene's germline CDR1 is SGHVS and CDR2 FNYEAQ. With 6 bases removed from V and 5 bases from J, the gap between germline ends came to 8 bases. The length of the CDR3 is 12 residues. The source of the sample is a study of T cells in Graves' hyperthyroidism and ophthalmopathy.

The chain is built from TRBV7-6 and TRBJ2-1; D is uncertain. Sequenced input: blood. The receptor comes from a woman aged 60 to 75 with Graves' hyperthyroidism. The CDR3 DNA follows: TGTGCCAGCAGGAACTACAACAATGAGCAGTTCTTC. Translating it yields CASRNYNNEQFF.